These 22 T cell receptor beta chains share one sample of origin, sequenced in a study of radiation and T cells in renal cell carcinoma (dated by TCRdb to about 2020). The sample's time point label, decoded: blood 2 weeks post-SBRT. The treatment or condition label, as the study defines it: 15 Gy SBRT to primary tumor, nephrectomy 4 weeks later. Library preparation was by the immunoSEQ multiplex PCR assay. Imported from immuneACCESS, the table was reduced by TCRdb to in-frame sequences with V and J called. These copies leave out some clones; in studies compared against another copy, an unresolved V gene accounts for under half, and the cause of the remainder is not known. The sample table lists some 50,000 clones, around three quarters of them with a count of one. Together, the top ten hold about 30% of the sample. The sample in question was blood, obtained from a patient whose treatment included radiotherapy and nephrectomy. These receptor sequences come from a woman aged 65 to 85 with renal cell carcinoma.

The rearrangement uses TRBV25-1 and TRBJ1-2; D not resolved. CDR3 length: 11 amino acids. V gave up 3 bases and J gave up 5 bases, with 4 bases separating them. The germline V gene encodes CDR1 MGHDK and CDR2 SYGVNS. This chain's CDR3 is CASSEAYGYTF. DNA of the CDR3: TGTGCCAGCAGTGAGGCTTATGGCTACACCTTC.

J is TRBJ2-4 and V is TRBV21-1; the D call in the table, TRBD1, was not verified against the DNA. TRBV21-1 is a listed pseudogene. CDR3 length: 14 residues. The CDR3 bases are TGTGCCAGCAGCAAAGGGCGCAGGTGGGACATTCAGTACTTC. This codes for CASSKGRRWDIQYF.

The rearrangement links TRBV4-2 to TRBJ2-1, with D perhaps TRBD1 (5 bases). The CDR3 spans 15 residues. Trimming removed 0 bases at V and 9 bases at J, with 15 bases between. Germline values: CDR1 LGHNA, CDR2 YNFKEQ. CDR3 protein: CASSQDRARESEQFF. DNA for the CDR3: TGTGCCAGCAGCCAAGATAGGGCCAGGGAAAGTGAGCAGTTCTTC.

This chain connects TRBV28 to TRBJ1-1; no reliable D call. CDR1 is MDHEN and CDR2 is SYDVKM in the germline V gene. This CDR3 region has 14 residues. Trimming removed 1 base at V and 0 bases at J, with 6 bases between. The CDR3 protein is CASSLSNLNTEAFF. In DNA, the CDR3 is TGTGCCAGCAGTTTATCGAACCTGAACACTGAAGCTTTCTTT.

This clone has a handful of counts. The J gene is TRBJ2-3, the V gene TRBV9; 7 bases fit TRBD1. V gave up 3 bases and J gave up 6 bases; unmatched junction bases: 10. The CDR3 totals 15 residues. Looked up from germline, CDR1 is SGDLS and CDR2 is YYNGEE. The CDR3 nucleotides are TGTGCCAGCAGCGCAGGGACAGCCGGCGTGGATACGCAGTATTTT. The encoded protein is CASSAGTAGVDTQYF. The entire variable domain, with the rest obtained from reference TRBV9 and TRBJ2-3, is as follows: DSGVTQTPKHLITATGQRVTLRCSPRSGDLSVYWYQQSLDQGLQFLIQYYNGEERAKGNILERFSAQQFPDLHSELNLSSLELGDSALYFCASSAGTAGVDTQYFGPGTRLTVL.

The gene calls are TRBV6-1 and TRBJ2-2; D is unclear. CDR3 length equals 13 residues. Germline values: CDR1 MNHNS, CDR2 SASEGT. The ends were cut back, 7 bases at V and 0 bases at J, with 6 bases in the middle. The CDR3 nucleotides read TGTGCCAGCATTGACTCGAACACCGGGGAGCTGTTTTTT. Translated, it gives CASIDSNTGELFF.

The chain links TRBV10-3 to TRBJ2-3; D is undetermined. The V and J ends lost 0 bases and 4 bases respectively, with 5 bases between them. Per germline, CDR1 ENHRY and CDR2 SYGVKD. This CDR3 is 13 amino acids long. CDR3 in DNA: TGTGCCATCAGTGAGTCTGAGTCAGATACGCAGTATTTT. This translates into CAISESESDTQYF.

The chain joins TRBV4-1 to TRBJ1-6; 10 nucleotides agree with TRBD1. CDR1 and CDR2 from the germline V gene are MGHRA and YSYEKL. The V and J ends lost 3 bases and 3 bases, in that order; junction bases with no gene match: 5. The CDR3 spans 17 residues. The CDR3 region has the DNA TGCGCCAGCAGCCAGGATAGGACAGGGGGCTATAATTCACCCCTCCACTTT. It specifies CASSQDRTGGYNSPLHF.

This sequence joins TRBV29-1 and TRBJ2-3; 9 positions agree with TRBD2. The CDR3 consists of 15 residues. Per germline, CDR1 SQVTM and CDR2 ANQGSEA. The V gene end was trimmed by 7 bases and the J gene end by 0 bases; junction bases not matched to a gene: 8. The CDR3 bases are TGCAGCGCAGAGGCGGGGGGGACTAGCACAGATACGCAGTATTTT. It codes for CSAEAGGTSTDTQYF.

This rearrangement joins TRBV30 to TRBJ1-6; no reliable D call. The length of the CDR3 is 15 residues. V was trimmed by 3 bases and J by 0 bases, leaving 9 bases between them. CDR1 and CDR2 (germline): GTSNPN, SVGIG (reference sequence). CDR3 amino acids: CAWREGSSYNSPLHF. As DNA, the CDR3 is TGTGCCTGGAGAGAAGGGAGCTCCTATAATTCACCCCTCCACTTT.

This chain joins TRBV9 and TRBJ2-5, with unresolved D. This CDR3 is 12 amino acids long. Germline lookup yields CDR1 SGDLS and CDR2 YYNGEE. V was shortened by 0 bases and J by 5 bases, with 5 bases between the two germline ends. This CDR3 is CASSVVGETQYF. As DNA, the CDR3 is TGTGCCAGCAGCGTAGTGGGTGAGACCCAGTACTTC.

This chain connects TRBV4-1 to TRBJ2-5; 9 bases are a match to TRBD1. The CDR3 sequence is 15 residues long. Germline V gene sequence: CDR1 MGHRA, CDR2 YSYEKL. After removal of 2 bases from V and 5 bases from J, the junction contained 6 bases not matched to a gene. CDR3 nucleotide sequence: TGCGCCAGCAGCCAACGGACAGGGGAGCCGGAGACCCAGTACTTC. It encodes CASSQRTGEPETQYF.

J is TRBJ2-7 and V is TRBV27, with TRBD1 matching 7 bases. V shed 7 bases and J 2 bases; nucleotides not matched to a gene: 11. The CDR3 contains 15 residues. Germline values: CDR1 MNHEY, CDR2 SMNVEV (reference sequence). The CDR3 protein is CASTRLVQGTYEQYF. CDR3 bases: TGTGCCAGCACCCGACTGGTACAGGGGACCTACGAGCAGTACTTC.

The rearrangement joins TRBV5-1 to TRBJ2-5; 9 bases are a match to TRBD1. V lost 0 bases, J lost 5 bases, and 5 bases stayed unmatched. CDR3 length equals 15 residues. CDR1 and CDR2 (germline): SGHRS, YFSETQ. This CDR3 is CASSLVGQGRETQYF. The CDR3 bases are TGCGCCAGCAGCTTGGTCGGACAGGGGCGGGAGACCCAGTACTTC.

The chain joins TRBV19 to TRBJ2-2; D unresolved. The CDR3 is made up of 14 amino acids. V lost 3 bases, J lost 4 bases, and 9 bases lay in between. The V gene's germline CDR1 is LNHDA and CDR2 SQIVND (reference sequence). The CDR3 coding sequence is TGTGCCAGTAGTATGGGTCCTCGCACCGGGGAGCTGTTTTTT. Its protein product is CASSMGPRTGELFF.

This clone has ten or more counts. The chain employs TRBV19 and TRBJ1-2; 10 bases match TRBD1. Trimming removed 6 bases from V and 6 bases from J; junction bases left unmatched: 4. CDR1 LNHDA and CDR2 SQIVND come from the germline V gene (reference sequence). The CDR3 is 13 amino acids. The CDR3 sequence: CASSTTGGDGYTF. In nucleotides, the CDR3 is TGTGCCAGTAGCACGACAGGGGGCGATGGCTACACCTTC.

The rearrangement joins TRBV7-9 to TRBJ2-2; no clear D gene. CDR3 length: 18 residues. Germline CDR1 SEHNR, CDR2 FQNEAQ (reference sequence). Deletions cut 0 bases from V and 3 bases from J, with 17 bases between. The DNA of the CDR3 is TGTGCCAGCAGCTTAGCAAGGAAATGGAACAGTGACACCGGGGAGCTGTTTTTT. Its translation: CASSLARKWNSDTGELFF.

This chain links TRBV5-5 with TRBJ1-2, with a tentative D call TRBD1 (6 bases). CDR1 and CDR2 from the germline V gene are SGHKS and YYEKEE (reference sequence). CDR3 length equals 13 residues. Trimming stripped 2 bases from V and 4 bases from J, with 9 bases between. The CDR3 spells CASSFGGSYGYTF. CDR3 nucleotides: TGTGCCAGCAGCTTCGGGGGCTCCTATGGCTACACCTTC.

This clone is termed medium-sized (0.01 to 0.1%). The gene calls are TRBV28 and TRBJ2-6, with D unresolved. The CDR3 extends over 16 amino acids. Germline CDR1 is MDHEN and CDR2 is SYDVKM. V shed 5 bases and J shed 0 bases, with 11 bases lying between them. The CDR3 coding sequence is TGTGCCAGCAGTGTGGGTCTCCCCTCTGGGGCCAACGTCCTGACTTTC. Its translation: CASSVGLPSGANVLTF.

This rearrangement joins TRBV6-5 to TRBJ2-3, with TRBD2 identical over 12 bases. The CDR3 sequence is 14 residues long. With V trimmed by 2 bases and J by 9 bases, 3 bases remained unmatched. Germline CDR1 MNHEY, CDR2 SVGAGI. The CDR3 sequence: CASSYPGLAGTQYF. The CDR3 region has the DNA TGTGCCAGCAGTTACCCTGGACTAGCGGGAACGCAGTATTTT.

The chain joins TRBV15 to TRBJ1-1; 10 positions agree with TRBD1. The CDR3 is 18 amino acids. V shed 3 bases and J 0 bases; nucleotides not matched to a gene: 10. Per germline, CDR1 LNHNV and CDR2 YYDKDF (reference sequence). The CDR3 loop is CATSRGQGIGGLNTEAFF. The CDR3 DNA reads as TGTGCCACCAGCAGGGGACAGGGGATTGGTGGCCTGAACACTGAAGCTTTCTTT.

This sequence joins TRBV19 and TRBJ1-6; D is uncertain. Trimming cost V 5 bases and J 9 bases, with 17 bases left between them. From germline, CDR1 is LNHDA and CDR2 SQIVND (reference sequence). The CDR3 is 15 amino acids. CDR3 nucleotide sequence: TGTGCCAGTAGTGCCGACAATCGGCCGCGTTCACCCCTCCACTTT. It translates to CASSADNRPRSPLHF.